This TCR beta chain originates from a study of circulating tumor DNA in untreated peripheral T-cell lymphoma. Study-wide findings and caveats: In about 70% of patients, tumor-specific clonotypes were identified.

Note on this clone: Its specificity is unknown.

Trimming pared 8 bases from V and 4 bases from J, leaving 11 bases between. The CDR3 contains 12 residues. Germline V CDR1 and CDR2: MDHEN, SYDVKM. Clones were sequenced by immunoSEQ multiplex PCR, and TCRdb holds only the in-frame ones, with some missing. The sample consists of some 10,000 clones, about 75% of them appearing once. This rearrangement joins TRBV28 to TRBJ2-5; D uncertain. The sequenced sample consisted of tumor tissue. This TCR was sampled from a human donor with peripheral T-cell lymphoma. CDR3 loop: CASADLGETQYF. The CDR3 bases are TGTGCCAGCGCCGACCTGGGAGAGACCCAGTACTTC.